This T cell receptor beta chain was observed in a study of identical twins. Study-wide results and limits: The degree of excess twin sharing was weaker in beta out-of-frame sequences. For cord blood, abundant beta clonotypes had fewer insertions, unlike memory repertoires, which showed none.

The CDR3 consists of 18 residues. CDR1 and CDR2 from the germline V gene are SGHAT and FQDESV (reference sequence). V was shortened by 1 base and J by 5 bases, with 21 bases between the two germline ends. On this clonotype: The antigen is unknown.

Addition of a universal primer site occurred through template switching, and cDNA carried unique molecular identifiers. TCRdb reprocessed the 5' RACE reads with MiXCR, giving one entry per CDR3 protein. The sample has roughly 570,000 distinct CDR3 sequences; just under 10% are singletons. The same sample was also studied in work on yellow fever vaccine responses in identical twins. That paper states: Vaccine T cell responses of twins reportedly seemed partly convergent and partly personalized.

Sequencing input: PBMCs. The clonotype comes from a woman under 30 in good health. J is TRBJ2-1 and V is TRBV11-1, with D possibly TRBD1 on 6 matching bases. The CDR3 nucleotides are TGTGCCAGCAGCTTAGTAGTAGGGTTGGACAGAGGGGACAATGAGCAGTTCTTC. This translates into CASSLVVGLDRGDNEQFF.